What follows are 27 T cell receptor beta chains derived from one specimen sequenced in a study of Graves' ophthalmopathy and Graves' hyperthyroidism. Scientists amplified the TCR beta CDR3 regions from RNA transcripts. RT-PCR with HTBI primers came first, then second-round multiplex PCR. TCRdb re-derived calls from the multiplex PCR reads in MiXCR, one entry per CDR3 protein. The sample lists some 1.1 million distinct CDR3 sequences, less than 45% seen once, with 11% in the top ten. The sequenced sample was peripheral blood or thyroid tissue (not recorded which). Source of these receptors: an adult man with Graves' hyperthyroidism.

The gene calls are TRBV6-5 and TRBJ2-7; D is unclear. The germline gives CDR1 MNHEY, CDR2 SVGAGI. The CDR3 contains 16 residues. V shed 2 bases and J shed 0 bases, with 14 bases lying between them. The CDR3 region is CASSYLVVGSSYEQYF. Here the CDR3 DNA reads TGTGCCAGCAGTTACCTAGTCGTTGGAAGCTCCTACGAGCAGTACTTC.

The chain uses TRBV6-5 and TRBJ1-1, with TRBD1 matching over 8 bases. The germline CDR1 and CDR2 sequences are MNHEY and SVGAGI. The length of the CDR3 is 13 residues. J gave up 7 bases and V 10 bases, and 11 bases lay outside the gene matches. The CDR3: CAIARGQQGEAFF. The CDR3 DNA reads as TGTGCCATCGCCAGGGGGCAACAAGGTGAAGCTTTCTTT.

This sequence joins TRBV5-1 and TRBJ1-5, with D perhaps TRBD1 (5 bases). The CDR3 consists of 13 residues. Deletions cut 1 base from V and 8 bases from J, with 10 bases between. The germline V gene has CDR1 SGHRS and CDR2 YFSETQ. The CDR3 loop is CASSLRGVKPQHF. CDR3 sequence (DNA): TGCGCCAGCAGCTTGCGGGGGGTTAAGCCCCAGCATTTT.

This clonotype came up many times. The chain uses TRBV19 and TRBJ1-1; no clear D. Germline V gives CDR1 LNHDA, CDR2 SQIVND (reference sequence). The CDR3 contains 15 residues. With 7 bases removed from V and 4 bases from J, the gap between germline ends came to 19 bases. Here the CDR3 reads CASTHGGGSGTEAFF. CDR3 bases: TGTGCCAGTACCCATGGAGGAGGGTCGGGCACTGAAGCTTTCTTT.

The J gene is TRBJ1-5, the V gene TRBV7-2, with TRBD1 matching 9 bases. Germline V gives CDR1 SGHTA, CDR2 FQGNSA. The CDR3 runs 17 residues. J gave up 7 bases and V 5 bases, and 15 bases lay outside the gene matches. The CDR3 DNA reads TGTGCCAGCAGCCCAATGCCGAGGGACAGGGTAAACCAGCCCCAGCATTTT. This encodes CASSPMPRDRVNQPQHF.

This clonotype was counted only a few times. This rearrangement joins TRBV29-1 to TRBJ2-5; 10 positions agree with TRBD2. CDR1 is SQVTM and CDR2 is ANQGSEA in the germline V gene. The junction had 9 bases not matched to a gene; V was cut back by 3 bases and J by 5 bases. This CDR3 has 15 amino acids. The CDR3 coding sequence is TGCAGCGTTGAGGGGGCTAGCGGGAGTTTGGAGACCCAGTACTTC. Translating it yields CSVEGASGSLETQYF.

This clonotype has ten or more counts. CDR3 DNA: TGTGCCAGCAGTTCCCGACGGGGGCCAGGGAACACTGAAGCTTTCTTT. Translating it yields CASSSRRGPGNTEAFF. The J gene is TRBJ1-1, the V gene TRBV12-3 or TRBV12-4, with D perhaps matching TRBD1 (6 bases). Trimming removed 4 bases at V and 1 base at J, with 16 bases between. The CDR3 is 16 residues long.

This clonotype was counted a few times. The CDR3 loop is CAWSPEMNTEAFF. The CDR3 DNA sequence: TGTGCCTGGAGTCCCGAAATGAACACTGAAGCTTTCTTT. This rearrangement joins TRBV30 to TRBJ1-1; D unclear. V lost 2 bases and J 0 bases, leaving 7 bases between the germline ends. The CDR3 spans 13 residues. Germline values: CDR1 GTSNPN, CDR2 SVGIG (reference sequence).

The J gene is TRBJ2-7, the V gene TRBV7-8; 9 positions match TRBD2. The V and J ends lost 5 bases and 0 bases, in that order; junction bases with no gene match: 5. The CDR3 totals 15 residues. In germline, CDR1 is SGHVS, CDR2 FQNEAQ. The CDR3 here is CASSRRAGGSYEQYF. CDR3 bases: TGTGCCAGCAGCCGTCGAGCGGGGGGCTCCTACGAGCAGTACTTC.

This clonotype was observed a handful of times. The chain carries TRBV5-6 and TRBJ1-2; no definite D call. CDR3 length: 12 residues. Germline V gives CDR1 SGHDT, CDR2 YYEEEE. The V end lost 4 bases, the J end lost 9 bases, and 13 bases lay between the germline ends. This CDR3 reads CASSPRPGSYTF. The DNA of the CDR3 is TGTGCCAGCAGCCCGCGCCCGGGGAGCTACACCTTC. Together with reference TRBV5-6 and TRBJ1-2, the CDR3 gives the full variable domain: DAGVTQSPTHLIKTRGQQVTLRCSPKSGHDTVSWYQQALGQGPQFIFQYYEEEERQRGNFPDRFSGHQFPNYSSELNVNALLLGDSALYLCASSPRPGSYTFGSGTRLTVV.

As DNA, the CDR3 is TGTGCCAGCAGGGAAGGGGGACTAGCGGGAGATCTGCGCGAGACCCAGTACTTC. It specifies CASREGGLAGDLRETQYF. The rearrangement joins TRBV12-3 or TRBV12-4 to TRBJ2-5, with 14 nucleotides matching TRBD2. Trimming took 6 bases from V and 5 from J; bases not matched to a gene: 14. The CDR3 is 18 amino acids.

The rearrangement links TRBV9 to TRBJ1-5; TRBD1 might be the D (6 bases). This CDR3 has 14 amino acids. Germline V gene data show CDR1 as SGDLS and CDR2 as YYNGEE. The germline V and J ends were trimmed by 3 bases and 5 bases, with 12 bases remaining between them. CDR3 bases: TGTGCCAGCAGCGCCCGGGACACCTATCAGCCCCAGCATTTT. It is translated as CASSARDTYQPQHF.

Here the CDR3 reads CATSDLDGVYGYTF. The DNA of the CDR3 is TGTGCCACCAGTGATCTTGACGGGGTATATGGCTACACCTTC. The V call is TRBV24-1, the J call TRBJ1-2; D is unclear. CDR3 length equals 14 residues. The germline V gene has CDR1 KGHDR and CDR2 SFDVKD. V lost 3 bases, J lost 5 bases, and 12 bases lay in between.

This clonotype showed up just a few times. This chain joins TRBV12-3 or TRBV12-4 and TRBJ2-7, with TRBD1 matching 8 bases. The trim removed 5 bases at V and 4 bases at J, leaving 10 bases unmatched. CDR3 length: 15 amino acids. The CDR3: CASSGTGTGAYEQYF. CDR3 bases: TGTGCCAGCAGTGGAACCGGGACAGGCGCGTACGAGCAGTACTTC.

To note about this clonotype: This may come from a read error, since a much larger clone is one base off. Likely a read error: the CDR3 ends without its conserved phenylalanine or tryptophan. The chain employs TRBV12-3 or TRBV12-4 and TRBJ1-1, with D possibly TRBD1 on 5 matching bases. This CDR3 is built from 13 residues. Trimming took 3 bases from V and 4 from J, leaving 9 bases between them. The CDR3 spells CASSFRQFTEAFS. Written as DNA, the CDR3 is TGTGCCAGCAGTTTTCGACAGTTCACTGAAGCTTTCTCT.

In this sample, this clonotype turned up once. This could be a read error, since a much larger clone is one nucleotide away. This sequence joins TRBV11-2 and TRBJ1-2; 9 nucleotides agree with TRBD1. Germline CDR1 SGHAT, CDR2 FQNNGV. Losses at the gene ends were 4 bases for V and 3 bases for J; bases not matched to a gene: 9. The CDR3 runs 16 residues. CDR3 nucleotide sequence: TGTGCCAGCAGCTACGCTACAGGGGGCGTTCACTATGGCTACACCTTC. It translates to CASSYATGGVHYGYTF. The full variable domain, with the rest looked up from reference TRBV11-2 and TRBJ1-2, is EAGVAQSPRYKIIEKRQSVAFWCNPISGHATLYWYQQILGQGPKLLIQFQNNGVVDDSQLPKDRFSAERLKGVDSTLKIQPAKLEDSAVYLCASSYATGGVHYGYTFGSGTRLTVV.

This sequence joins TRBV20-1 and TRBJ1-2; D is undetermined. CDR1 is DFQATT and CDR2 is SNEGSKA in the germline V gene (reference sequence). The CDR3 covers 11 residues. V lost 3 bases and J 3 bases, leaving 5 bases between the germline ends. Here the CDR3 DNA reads TGCAGTGCTAGTGGTTACTATGGCTACACCTTC. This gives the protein CSASGYYGYTF.

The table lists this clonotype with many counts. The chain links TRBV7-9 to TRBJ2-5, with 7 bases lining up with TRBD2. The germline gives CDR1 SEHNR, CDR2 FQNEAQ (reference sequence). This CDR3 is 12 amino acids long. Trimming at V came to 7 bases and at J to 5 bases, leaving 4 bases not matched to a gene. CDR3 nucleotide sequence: TGTGCCAGCACCCTGGGGGGGGAGACCCAGTACTTC. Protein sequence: CASTLGGETQYF.

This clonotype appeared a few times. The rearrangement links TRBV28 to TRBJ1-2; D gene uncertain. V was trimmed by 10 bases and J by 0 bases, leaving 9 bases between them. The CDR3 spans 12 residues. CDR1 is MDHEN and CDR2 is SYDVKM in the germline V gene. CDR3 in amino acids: CATRYANYGYTF. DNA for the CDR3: TGTGCCACCCGTTATGCTAACTATGGCTACACCTTC.

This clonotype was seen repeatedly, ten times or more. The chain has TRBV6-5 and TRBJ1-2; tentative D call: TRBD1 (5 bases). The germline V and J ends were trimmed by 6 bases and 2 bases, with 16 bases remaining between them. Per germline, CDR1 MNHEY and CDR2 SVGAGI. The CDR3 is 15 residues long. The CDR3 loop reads CASSHGSGGNYGYTF. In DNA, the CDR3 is TGTGCCAGCAGCCACGGCTCCGGGGGGAACTATGGCTACACCTTC.

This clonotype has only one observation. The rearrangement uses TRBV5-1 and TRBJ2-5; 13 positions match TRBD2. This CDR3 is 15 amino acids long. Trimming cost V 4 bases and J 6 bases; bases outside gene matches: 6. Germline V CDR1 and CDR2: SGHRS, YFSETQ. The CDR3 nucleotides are TGCGCCAGCAGCACCGGGACTAGCGGGGAAAAGACCCAGTACTTC. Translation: CASSTGTSGEKTQYF.

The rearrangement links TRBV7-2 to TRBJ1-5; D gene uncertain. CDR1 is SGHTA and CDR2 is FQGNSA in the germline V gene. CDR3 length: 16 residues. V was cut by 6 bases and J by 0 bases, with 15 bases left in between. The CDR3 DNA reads TGTGCCAGCAGTGAATGGGCAGCGTATAGCAATCAGCCCCAGCATTTT. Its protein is CASSEWAAYSNQPQHF.

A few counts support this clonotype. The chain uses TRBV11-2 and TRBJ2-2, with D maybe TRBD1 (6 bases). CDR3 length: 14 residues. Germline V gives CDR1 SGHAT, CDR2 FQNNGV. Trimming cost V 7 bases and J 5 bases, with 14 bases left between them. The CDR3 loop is CASINRAGTGELFF. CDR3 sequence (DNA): TGTGCCAGCATCAACAGGGCCGGTACCGGGGAGCTGTTTTTT.

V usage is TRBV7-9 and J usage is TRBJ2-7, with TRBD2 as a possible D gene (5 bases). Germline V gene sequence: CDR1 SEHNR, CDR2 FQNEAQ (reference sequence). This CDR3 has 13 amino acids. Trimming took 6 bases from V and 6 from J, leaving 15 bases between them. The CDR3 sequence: CASSYAGVSEQYF. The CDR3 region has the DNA TGTGCCAGCAGTTATGCCGGGGTGAGCGAGCAGTACTTC.

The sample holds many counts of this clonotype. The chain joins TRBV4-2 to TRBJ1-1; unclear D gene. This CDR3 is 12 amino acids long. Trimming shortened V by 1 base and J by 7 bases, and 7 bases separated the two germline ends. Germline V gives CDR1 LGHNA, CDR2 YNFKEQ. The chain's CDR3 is CASSQGWGEAFF. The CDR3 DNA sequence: TGTGCCAGCAGCCAAGGATGGGGTGAAGCTTTCTTT.

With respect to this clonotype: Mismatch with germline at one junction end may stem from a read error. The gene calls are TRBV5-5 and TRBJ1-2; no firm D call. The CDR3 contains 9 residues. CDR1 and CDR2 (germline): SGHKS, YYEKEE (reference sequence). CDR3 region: CASSFGLAF. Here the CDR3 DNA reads TGTGCCAGCAGCTTCGGACTAGCCTTC.

For the CDR3, the DNA is TGTGCCAGCAGCTCCGACAGGAATTACAATGAGCAGTTCTTC. Amino acid sequence: CASSSDRNYNEQFF. This chain joins TRBV7-2 and TRBJ2-1, with TRBD1 as a possible D gene (6 bases). Per germline, CDR1 SGHTA and CDR2 FQGNSA. Trimming removed 4 bases at V and 4 bases at J, with 11 bases between. CDR3 size: 14 residues.